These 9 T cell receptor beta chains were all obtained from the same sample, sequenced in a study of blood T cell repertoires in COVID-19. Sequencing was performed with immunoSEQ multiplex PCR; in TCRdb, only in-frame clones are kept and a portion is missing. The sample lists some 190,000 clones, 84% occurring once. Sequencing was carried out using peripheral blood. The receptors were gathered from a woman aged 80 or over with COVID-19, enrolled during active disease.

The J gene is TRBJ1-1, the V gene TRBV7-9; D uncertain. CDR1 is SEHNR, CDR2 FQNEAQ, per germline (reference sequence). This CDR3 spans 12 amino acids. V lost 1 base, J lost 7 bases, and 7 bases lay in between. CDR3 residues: CASSLVASEAFF. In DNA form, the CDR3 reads TGTGCCAGCAGCTTAGTCGCCAGTGAAGCTTTCTTT. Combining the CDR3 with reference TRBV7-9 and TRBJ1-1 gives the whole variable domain DTGVSQNPRHKITKRGQNVTFRCDPISEHNRLYWYRQTLGQGPEFLTYFQNEAQLEKSRLLSDRFSAERPKGSFSTLEIQRTEQGDSAMYLCASSLVASEAFFGQGTRLTVV.

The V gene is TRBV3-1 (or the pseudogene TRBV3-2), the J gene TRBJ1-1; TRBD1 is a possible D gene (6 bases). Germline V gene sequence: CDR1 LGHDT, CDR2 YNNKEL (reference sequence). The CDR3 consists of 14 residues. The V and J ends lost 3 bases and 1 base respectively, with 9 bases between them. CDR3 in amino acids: CASSQGTSNTEAFF. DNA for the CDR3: TGTGCCAGCAGCCAGGGGACATCGAACACTGAAGCTTTCTTT.

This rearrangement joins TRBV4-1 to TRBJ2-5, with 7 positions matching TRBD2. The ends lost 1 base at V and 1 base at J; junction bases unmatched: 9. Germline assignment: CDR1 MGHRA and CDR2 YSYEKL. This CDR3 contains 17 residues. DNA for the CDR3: TGCGCCAGCAGCCAAGCCCCCGCGGGAGCTTTCCAAGAGACCCAGTACTTC. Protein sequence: CASSQAPAGAFQETQYF.

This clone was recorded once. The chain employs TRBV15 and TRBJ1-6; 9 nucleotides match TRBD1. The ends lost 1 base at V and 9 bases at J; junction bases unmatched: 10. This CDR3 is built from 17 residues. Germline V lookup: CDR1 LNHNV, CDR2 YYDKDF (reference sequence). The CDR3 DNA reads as TGTGCCACCAGCAGAGCCCTGGGACAGGGTAAAGGTTCACCCCTCCACTTT. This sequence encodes CATSRALGQGKGSPLHF.

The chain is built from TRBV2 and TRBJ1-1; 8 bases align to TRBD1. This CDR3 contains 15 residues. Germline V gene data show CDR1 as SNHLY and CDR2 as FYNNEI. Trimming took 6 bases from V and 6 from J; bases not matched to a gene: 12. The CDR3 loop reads CASSSRETGAAEAFF. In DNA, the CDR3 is TGTGCCAGCAGCAGTAGGGAGACAGGGGCGGCTGAAGCTTTCTTT.

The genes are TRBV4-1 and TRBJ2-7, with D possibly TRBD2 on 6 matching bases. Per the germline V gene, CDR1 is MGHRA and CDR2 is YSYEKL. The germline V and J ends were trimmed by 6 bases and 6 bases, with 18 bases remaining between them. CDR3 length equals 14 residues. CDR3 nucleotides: TGCGCCAGCAGTCGACTAGTGTCTCCCTCCGAGCAGTACTTC. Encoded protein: CASSRLVSPSEQYF.

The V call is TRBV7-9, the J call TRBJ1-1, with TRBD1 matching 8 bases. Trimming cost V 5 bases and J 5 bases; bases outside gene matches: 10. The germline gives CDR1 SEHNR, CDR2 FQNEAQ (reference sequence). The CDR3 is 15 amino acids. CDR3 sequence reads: CASSPGQARGTEAFF. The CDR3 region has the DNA TGTGCCAGCAGCCCGGGACAGGCTCGAGGGACTGAAGCTTTCTTT.

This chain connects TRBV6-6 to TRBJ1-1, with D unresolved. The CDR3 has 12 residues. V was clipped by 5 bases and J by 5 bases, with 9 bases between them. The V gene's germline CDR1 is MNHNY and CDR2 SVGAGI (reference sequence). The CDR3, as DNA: TGTGCCAGCAGTCTGCATAGAACTGAAGCTTTCTTT. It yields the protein CASSLHRTEAFF.

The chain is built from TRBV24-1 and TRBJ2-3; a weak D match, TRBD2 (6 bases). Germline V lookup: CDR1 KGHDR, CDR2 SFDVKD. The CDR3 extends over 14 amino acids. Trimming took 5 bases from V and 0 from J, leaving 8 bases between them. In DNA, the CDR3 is TGTGCCACCAGTGTAGGGACTAGCACAGATACGCAGTATTTT. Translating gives CATSVGTSTDTQYF.